One sample yielded the 7 T cell receptor beta chains listed below, sequenced in a study of CD8+CD57+ T cells in acquired aplastic anemia. Patients selected for sequencing had displayed CD8+CD57+ cell expansion by flow cytometry. Investigators profiled TCR beta VDJ and CDR3 from genomic DNA template. Using its own MiXCR run on the reads, TCRdb lists one record per CDR3 protein. The table has more than 150,000 distinct CDR3 sequences, approximately 48% seen once. The material sequenced was sorted CD4+, CD8+, or CD8+CD57+ T cells (not recorded which) from PBMCs. The receptors were sampled from a human donor with aplastic anemia.

This clonotype occurred many times. The V gene is TRBV20-1, the J gene TRBJ1-2, with no clear D. The V end was cut by 3 bases, the J end by 4 bases, with 15 bases between. Germline V CDR1 and CDR2: DFQATT, SNEGSKA (reference sequence). The length of the CDR3 is 14 residues. CDR3 nucleotides: TGCAGTGCTAGGAGGGAGTCAGAGGGCTATGGCTACACCTTC. Translated: CSARRESEGYGYTF.

The V call is TRBV15, the J call TRBJ1-1; D is possibly TRBD1 (6 bases). In germline, CDR1 is LNHNV, CDR2 YYDKDF (reference sequence). This CDR3 contains 15 residues. Trimming took off 2 bases at V and 2 bases at J, with 12 bases between the two ends. CDR3 amino acids: CATSRSHGTNTEAFF. As DNA, the CDR3 is TGTGCCACCAGCAGATCCCACGGGACAAACACTGAAGCTTTCTTT.

The count of this clonotype is one. A much bigger clone sits one base away, suggesting this may be a read error. The rearrangement uses TRBV7-2 and TRBJ1-4; a possible D gene is TRBD1 (5 bases). V shed 5 bases and J shed 3 bases, with 13 bases lying between them. This CDR3 comprises 15 residues. Germline CDR1 SGHTA, CDR2 FQGNSA. CDR3 loop: CASSATGLSNEKLFF. In DNA form, the CDR3 reads TGTGCCAGCAGCGCGACGGGGCTTTCTAATGAAAAACTGTTTTTT.

This clonotype was counted between two and nine times. The chain links TRBV11-2 to TRBJ1-4; D is uncertain. The germline V gene has CDR1 SGHAT and CDR2 FQNNGV. The CDR3 covers 14 residues. Trimming shortened V by 7 bases and J by 1 base, and 10 bases separated the two germline ends. The CDR3 here is CASKNSRTNEKLFF. The CDR3 DNA is TGTGCCAGCAAGAATTCGCGAACTAATGAAAAACTGTTTTTT.

For this clonotype: This sequence may be a read error, since a much larger clone differs from it by one base. The rearrangement uses TRBV7-2 and TRBJ1-3; TRBD1 might be the D (5 bases). The CDR3 runs to 13 residues. The V gene's germline CDR1 is SGHTA and CDR2 FQGNSA. The CDR3 DNA follows: TGTGCCAGCAGAGAGTTGGGGCGGAACACCATACATTTT. Its protein product is CASRELGRNTIHF.

The chain joins TRBV20-1 to TRBJ2-3; D remains unclear. Germline assignment: CDR1 DFQATT and CDR2 SNEGSKA (reference sequence). V was trimmed by 0 bases and J by 0 bases, leaving 7 bases between them. The CDR3 runs to 14 residues. CDR3 in DNA: TGCAGTGCTAGAGATTCGGGCAGCACAGATACGCAGTATTTT. This codes for CSARDSGSTDTQYF.

The rearrangement links TRBV7-2 to TRBJ2-5, with TRBD1 identical over 8 bases. The V segment lost 5 bases and the J segment 2 bases; nucleotides outside the gene matches: 10. CDR1 and CDR2 (germline): SGHTA, FQGNSA. This CDR3 is built from 16 residues. CDR3 loop: CASSQIRDRNQETQYF. As DNA, the CDR3 is TGTGCCAGCAGCCAGATCCGGGACAGGAATCAAGAGACCCAGTACTTC.